A selection of T cell receptor beta chains follows, all from one sample in a study of control samples from healthy donors and cancer patients. Here immunoSEQ multiplex PCR was the method, and the copy in TCRdb shows in-frame clones only, minus some. The profile shows about 160,000 clones, around 96% of them singletons. Material for sequencing was blood. Receptors originate from a woman aged 30 to 39 in good health. Each CDR3 is given with its conserved first and last residue. D genes are given only for firm matches. Rows may omit the clone size; those that give it use once, few, many or a size class.

v_gene	abundance	j_gene	d_gene	CDR3aa	CDR3nt
TRBV4-1	-	TRBJ1-5	-	CASSHTFGMQGGNQPQHF	TGCGCCAGCAGCCACACGTTCGGGATGCAGGGAGGCAATCAGCCCCAGCATTTT
TRBV30	-	TRBJ1-3	-	CAWSVTPWGRSSGNTIYF	TGTGCCTGGAGTGTTACCCCCTGGGGCCGAAGCTCTGGAAACACCATATATTTT
TRBV7-9	-	TRBJ2-5	-	CASSLVAPRWETQYF	TGTGCCAGCAGCTTAGTCGCCCCCCGCTGGGAGACCCAGTACTTC
TRBV4-1	-	TRBJ1-4	-	CASSQDWWGRGRGRFTNEKLFF	TGCGCCAGCAGCCAAGATTGGTGGGGGAGGGGCAGGGGAAGATTTACTAATGAAAAACTGTTTTTT
TRBV6-5	-	TRBJ1-2	-	CASSSTVLFGYTF	TGTGCCAGCAGTTCGACAGTTTTGTTTGGCTACACCTTC
TRBV5-6	-	TRBJ1-1	TRBD1	CASGGQGQNTEAFF	TGTGCCAGCGGGGGACAGGGTCAAAACACTGAAGCTTTCTTT
TRBV4-2	-	TRBJ1-2	-	CASSQEAGQFNYGYTF	TGTGCCAGCAGCCAAGAAGCGGGACAATTTAACTATGGCTACACCTTC
TRBV7-9	-	TRBJ2-2	-	CASSPWGSANTGELFF	TGTGCCAGCAGCCCTTGGGGAAGCGCGAACACCGGGGAGCTGTTTTTT
TRBV9	once	TRBJ2-3	-	CASSVDQGRTDTQYF	TGTGCCAGCAGCGTAGACCAGGGGCGCACAGATACGCAGTATTTT
TRBV5-4	-	TRBJ2-3	TRBD2	CASSLERGYTDTQYF	TGTGCCAGCAGCCTAGAGCGGGGGTACACAGATACGCAGTATTTT
TRBV5-1	-	TRBJ2-1	-	CATSGGPNEQFF	TGCGCCACCTCTGGAGGACCAAATGAGCAGTTCTTC
TRBV11-2	-	TRBJ2-7	TRBD2	CASSGGTSGSYEQYF	TGTGCCAGCAGCGGAGGGACTAGCGGTTCCTACGAGCAGTACTTC
TRBV14	once	TRBJ2-7	-	CASSQLRRTYEQYF	TGTGCCAGCAGCCAATTGCGACGGACCTACGAGCAGTACTTC
TRBV28	-	TRBJ1-1	-	CASSLGTPAGEAFF	TGTGCCAGCAGCCTCGGGACGCCAGCCGGTGAAGCTTTCTTT
TRBV5-1	-	TRBJ1-1	-	CASSLNPRVTEAFF	TGCGCCAGCAGCTTGAACCCCCGGGTCACTGAAGCTTTCTTT
TRBV27	-	TRBJ1-1	TRBD1	CASSTDRLGTEAFF	TGTGCCAGCAGCACGGACAGGTTGGGGACTGAAGCTTTCTTT
TRBV5-1	-	TRBJ1-4	-	CASSLAPGNEKLFF	TGCGCCAGCAGCTTGGCCCCCGGGAATGAAAAACTGTTTTTT
TRBV28	-	TRBJ1-2	-	CASRRTPNDYGYTF	TGTGCCAGCAGGCGGACGCCTAATGACTATGGCTACACCTTC
TRBV27	few	TRBJ1-4	-	CASGGRVGEKLFF	TGTGCCAGTGGGGGCAGGGTAGGGGAAAAACTGTTTTTT
TRBV28	-	TRBJ2-7	-	CASTTGSYEQYF	TGTGCCAGCACGACCGGTTCTTACGAGCAGTACTTC
TRBV6-5	-	TRBJ1-4	-	CASRPLPPEKLFF	TGTGCCAGCAGGCCTTTACCCCCTGAAAAACTGTTTTTT
TRBV18	-	TRBJ2-1	-	CASSPDRNNEQFF	TGTGCCAGCTCACCAGACAGGAACAATGAGCAGTTCTTC
TRBV28	-	TRBJ1-5	TRBD1	CASSSDGQARRQPQHF	TGTGCCAGCAGTTCCGACGGACAGGCTAGGAGACAGCCCCAGCATTTT
TRBV5-4	-	TRBJ1-1	-	CASSFRSPDKAFF	TGTGCCAGCAGCTTCCGGTCACCCGATAAAGCTTTCTTT
TRBV3-1/TRBV3-2	-	TRBJ2-1	TRBD1	CASSQDWPGGVGPPGNEQFF	TGTGCCAGCAGCCAAGATTGGCCAGGGGGCGTGGGACCCCCGGGCAATGAGCAGTTCTTC
TRBV7-9	-	TRBJ1-4	-	CASSYRVANEKLFF	TGTGCCAGCAGCTACAGGGTTGCAAATGAAAAACTGTTTTTT
TRBV15	-	TRBJ2-1	-	CATSRDQQTGDNEQFF	TGTGCCACCAGCAGAGATCAGCAGACAGGAGACAATGAGCAGTTCTTC
TRBV6-1	-	TRBJ2-2	-	CASSEKGSSNTGELFF	TGTGCCAGCAGTGAAAAAGGCAGCTCGAACACCGGGGAGCTGTTTTTT
TRBV4-1	-	TRBJ1-4	TRBD1	CASSHDRNRGLSATNEKLFF	TGCGCCAGCAGCCACGACCGGAACAGGGGGCTTTCGGCAACTAATGAAAAACTGTTTTTT
TRBV10-3	-	TRBJ2-1	-	CAISDSGGVGSYNEQFF	TGTGCCATCAGTGACTCAGGGGGGGTAGGATCCTACAATGAGCAGTTCTTC
TRBV15	-	TRBJ1-5	TRBD1	CATSRERGPSPQHF	TGTGCCACCAGCAGAGAAAGGGGGCCCTCGCCCCAGCATTTT
TRBV7-9	-	TRBJ2-7	TRBD1	CASSFGTGGWNEQYF	TGTGCCAGCAGCTTCGGGACAGGGGGTTGGAACGAGCAGTACTTC
TRBV5-4	once	TRBJ2-7	-	CASSFRGSEQYF	TGTGCCAGCAGCTTTAGGGGAAGCGAGCAGTACTTC
TRBV7-9	-	TRBJ1-2	-	CASSSTIKGHYGYTF	TGTGCCAGCAGCTCTACTATCAAGGGACACTATGGCTACACCTTC
TRBV7-2	-	TRBJ1-3	-	CASSLAGASGNTIYF	TGTGCCAGCAGCTTAGCGGGGGCCTCTGGAAACACCATATATTTT
TRBV30	-	TRBJ1-6	TRBD1	CACRQGFAYNSPLHF	TGTGCCTGTAGACAGGGTTTTGCCTATAATTCACCCCTCCACTTT
TRBV6-5	-	TRBJ2-3	TRBD2	CASSYLGGSNTDTQYF	TGTGCCAGCAGTTATTTGGGCGGGAGCAACACAGATACGCAGTATTTT
TRBV11-2	-	TRBJ2-7	-	CASSHYDSYEQYF	TGTGCCAGCAGCCACTACGACTCCTACGAGCAGTACTTC
TRBV6-2/TRBV6-3	-	TRBJ1-6	TRBD1	CASSYSTGLRNSPLHF	TGTGCCAGCAGTTACTCGACAGGGCTTCGAAATTCACCCCTCCACTTT
TRBV6-5	-	TRBJ1-5	TRBD1	CASTPPGTGFQPQHF	TGTGCCAGCACCCCACCCGGGACAGGGTTTCAGCCCCAGCATTTT
TRBV3-1/TRBV3-2	-	TRBJ2-1	-	CASSQGGYNEQFF	TGTGCCAGCAGCCAAGGGGGATACAATGAGCAGTTCTTC
TRBV5-1	-	TRBJ2-1	TRBD2	CASSFGGRESYNEQFF	TGCGCCAGCAGCTTTGGCGGGAGGGAATCCTACAATGAGCAGTTCTTC
TRBV24-1	once	TRBJ2-1	TRBD2	CATSDAREGPRYEQFF	TGTGCCACCAGTGATGCGCGGGAGGGCCCTAGGTATGAGCAGTTCTTC
TRBV13	-	TRBJ2-2	TRBD2	CASSLLLDVAGGPNTGELFF	TGTGCCAGCAGCTTACTTCTGGATGTCGCGGGGGGGCCGAACACCGGGGAGCTGTTTTTT
TRBV28	-	TRBJ1-5	-	CASSLRDGNQPQHF	TGTGCCAGCAGTCTCCGGGACGGCAATCAGCCCCAGCATTTT
TRBV23-1	-	TRBJ2-7	TRBD1	CAIPPVGRGRTQKGLGEQYF	TGCGCCATTCCCCCGGTGGGCAGGGGGAGAACTCAGAAAGGGCTCGGCGAGCAGTACTTC
TRBV27	-	TRBJ1-5	-	CASRTAGNQPQHF	TGTGCCAGCAGAACCGCGGGAAATCAGCCCCAGCATTTT
TRBV28	-	TRBJ1-4	-	CASSSSGPNEKLFF	TGTGCCAGCAGTTCCAGTGGGCCTAATGAAAAACTGTTTTTT
TRBV6-5	once	TRBJ1-1	-	CASSRTNTEAFF	TGTGCCAGCAGTCGAACGAACACTGAAGCTTTCTTT
TRBV28	-	TRBJ1-2	-	CASSLPGRYGYTF	TGTGCCAGCAGTTTACCAGGGCGGTATGGCTACACCTTC
TRBV5-3	once	TRBJ2-1	-	CARSLARQGNNEQFF	TGTGCCAGAAGCTTGGCCCGGCAGGGAAACAATGAGCAGTTCTTC
TRBV28	-	TRBJ2-3	TRBD2	CASRSGTSGRVDTQYF	TGTGCCAGCAGATCCGGGACTAGCGGGAGGGTAGATACGCAGTATTTT
TRBV30	-	TRBJ1-2	-	CAWSPKERPNYGYTF	TGTGCCTGGAGCCCTAAAGAGCGACCTAACTATGGCTACACCTTC
TRBV20-1	-	TRBJ2-5	-	CSARDEETQYF	TGCAGTGCTAGAGATGAAGAGACCCAGTACTTC
TRBV10-3	-	TRBJ2-7	-	CAISKIEYEQYF	TGTGCCATCAGCAAAATAGAATACGAGCAGTACTTC
TRBV4-1	-	TRBJ2-1	-	CASSQETSSSYNEQFF	TGCGCCAGCAGCCAGGAAACTTCGAGCTCCTACAATGAGCAGTTCTTC
TRBV14	-	TRBJ1-3	TRBD1	CASSHKDWDSVSGNTIYF	TGTGCCAGCAGCCACAAAGACTGGGACAGCGTCTCTGGAAACACCATATATTTT
TRBV6-1	once	TRBJ1-2	TRBD1	CASSDDRGRINYGYTF	TGTGCCAGCAGTGACGACAGGGGGCGCATTAACTATGGCTACACCTTC
TRBV5-8	once	TRBJ2-2	-	CASSLARAWSGELFF	TGTGCCAGCAGCTTGGCGAGGGCTTGGTCCGGGGAGCTGTTTTTT